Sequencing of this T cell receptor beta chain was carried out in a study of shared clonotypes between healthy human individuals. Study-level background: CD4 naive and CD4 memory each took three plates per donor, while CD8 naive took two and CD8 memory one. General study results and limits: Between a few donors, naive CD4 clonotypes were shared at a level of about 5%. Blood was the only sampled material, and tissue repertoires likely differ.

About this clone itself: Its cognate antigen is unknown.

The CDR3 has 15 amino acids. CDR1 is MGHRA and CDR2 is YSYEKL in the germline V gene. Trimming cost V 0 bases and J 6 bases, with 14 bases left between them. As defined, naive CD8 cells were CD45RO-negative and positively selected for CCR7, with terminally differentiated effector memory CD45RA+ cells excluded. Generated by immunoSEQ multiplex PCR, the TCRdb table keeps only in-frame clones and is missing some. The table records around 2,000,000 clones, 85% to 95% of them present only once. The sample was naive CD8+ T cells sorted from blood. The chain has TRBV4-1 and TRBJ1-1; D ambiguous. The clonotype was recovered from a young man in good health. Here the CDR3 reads CASSQDPLGGAEAFF. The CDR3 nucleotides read TGCGCCAGCAGCCAAGATCCGTTAGGCGGGGCTGAAGCTTTCTTT.